A single sample is the source of the 16 T cell receptor beta chains below, sequenced in a study of shared clonotypes between healthy human individuals. The data were produced by immunoSEQ multiplex PCR, yet TCRdb's version contains in-frame clones alone and is incomplete. This repertoire shows approximately 2.5 million clones, about 92% found once; its top ten account for roughly 0.13%. Specimen: naive CD4+ T cells sorted from blood. The subset here: CD45RA+ positively selected. These receptors were taken from a man between 18 and 35 years old in good health.

This rearrangement joins TRBV27 to TRBJ1-1; 7 bases fit TRBD1. The V and J ends lost 6 bases and 0 bases, in that order; junction bases with no gene match: 1. CDR1 and CDR2 from the germline V gene are MNHEY and SMNVEV (reference sequence). The CDR3 is 13 residues long. The CDR3 spells CASRGTVNTEAFF. The CDR3 DNA is TGTGCCAGCAGGGGGACAGTGAACACTGAAGCTTTCTTT.

This chain uses TRBV28 with TRBJ1-1, with 10 bases fitting TRBD1. This CDR3 is 17 amino acids long. Germline lookup yields CDR1 MDHEN and CDR2 SYDVKM. The V and J ends lost 7 bases and 1 base, in that order; junction bases with no gene match: 12. CDR3 amino acids: CASIKTGTGDSNTEAFF. As DNA, the CDR3 is TGTGCCAGCATCAAGACCGGGACAGGGGACTCGAACACTGAAGCTTTCTTT.

J is TRBJ2-7 and V is TRBV10-1; no reliable D call. Looked up from germline, CDR1 is WNHNN and CDR2 is SYGVQD (reference sequence). This CDR3 has 11 residues. Trimming left V 3 bases short and J 2 bases short, with 2 bases between. CDR3 in DNA: TGCGCCAGCAGTGATGCCTACGAGCAGTACTTC. It yields the protein CASSDAYEQYF.

For this clone: Other DNA variants within this sample encode the same CDR3. The CDR3 here is CASRSTGTGSYEQYF. CDR3 nucleotide sequence: TGTGCCAGCAGGTCGACCGGGACAGGCAGCTACGAGCAGTACTTC. The J gene is TRBJ2-7, the V gene TRBV28; TRBD1 agrees at 8 bases. CDR3 length: 15 amino acids. J was trimmed by 3 bases and V by 6 bases; bases with no gene match: 10. Germline V gene data show CDR1 as MDHEN and CDR2 as SYDVKM.

This clone was detected only once. The sample has other DNA sequences that encode this CDR3 too. The J gene is TRBJ1-2, the V gene TRBV18, with TRBD1 matching 8 bases. J gave up 6 bases and V 3 bases, and 3 bases lay outside the gene matches. Germline values: CDR1 KGHSH, CDR2 LQKENI. The CDR3 runs 13 residues. In DNA form, the CDR3 reads TGTGCCAGCTCACCCGGACAGGGAGATGGCTACACCTTC. Its protein is CASSPGQGDGYTF.

The V call is TRBV7-2, the J call TRBJ2-7, with 9 nucleotides matching TRBD1. Unmatched junction bases numbered 11, after V lost 5 bases and J lost 6 bases. The CDR3 covers 15 residues. Germline V gene data show CDR1 as SGHTA and CDR2 as FQGNSA. The CDR3 sequence is CASSPPPGQGSEQYF. Here the CDR3 DNA reads TGTGCCAGCAGCCCACCTCCGGGACAGGGTAGCGAGCAGTACTTC.

The chain employs TRBV7-2 and TRBJ2-7; D is unclear. Germline V lookup: CDR1 SGHTA, CDR2 FQGNSA. Trimming took 1 base from V and 2 from J, leaving 12 bases between them. The CDR3 runs 15 residues. In DNA, the CDR3 is TGTGCCAGCAGCTTAGAGACGACGGCTCCCTACGAGCAGTACTTC. Amino acid sequence: CASSLETTAPYEQYF.

As regards this clone: Other DNA sequences from this sample encode an identical CDR3 as well. The rearrangement joins TRBV7-2 to TRBJ2-2, with no clear D. In germline, CDR1 is SGHTA, CDR2 FQGNSA. This CDR3 comprises 14 residues. Between the trimmed V and J ends, which lost 6 bases and 3 bases, there was a span of 11 bases. In nucleotides, the CDR3 is TGTGCCAGCAGTCCGGACCGTTACACCGGGGAGCTGTTTTTT. Its translation: CASSPDRYTGELFF.

V gene TRBV15 combines with J gene TRBJ2-2; D may be TRBD1 (5 bases). The V gene lost 0 bases and the J gene lost 4 bases, with 9 bases spanning the gap. This CDR3 region has 15 residues. Per the germline V gene, CDR1 is LNHNV and CDR2 is YYDKDF (reference sequence). The CDR3 spells CATSRDTTVTGELFF. The CDR3 nucleotides read TGTGCCACCAGCAGAGATACGACAGTCACCGGGGAGCTGTTTTTT.

V gene TRBV19 combines with J gene TRBJ1-5, with 10 bases identical to TRBD1. Germline V lookup: CDR1 LNHDA, CDR2 SQIVND (reference sequence). The CDR3 has 15 amino acids. V shed 9 bases, J shed 0 bases, and the junction held 5 bases outside the gene matches. The DNA for the CDR3 is TGTGCCAGCCGGGACAGGGGCCATAGCAATCAGCCCCAGCATTTT. Residues: CASRDRGHSNQPQHF.

A word on this clone: Other DNA sequences from this sample encode an identical CDR3 as well. The chain employs TRBV5-4 and TRBJ2-7, with D hard to call. CDR1 and CDR2 from the germline V gene are SGHNT and YYREEE (reference sequence). CDR3 size: 13 residues. Trimming cost V 2 bases and J 3 bases, with 9 bases left between them. The CDR3: CASSLVGGYEQYF. The CDR3 DNA sequence: TGTGCCAGCAGCTTAGTTGGTGGCTACGAGCAGTACTTC.

V and J are TRBV2 and TRBJ2-3; a weak D match, TRBD2 (6 bases). Germline-derived CDR1 and CDR2 are SNHLY and FYNNEI. This CDR3 comprises 13 residues. With 5 bases removed from V and 0 bases from J, the gap between germline ends came to 6 bases. CDR3 sequence: CASSSGSTDTQYF. The DNA for the CDR3 is TGTGCCAGCAGTAGCGGGAGCACAGATACGCAGTATTTT.

The rearrangement joins TRBV11-2 to TRBJ2-5, with TRBD2 matching over 8 bases. This CDR3 is built from 18 residues. Losses at the gene ends were 3 bases for V and 7 bases for J; bases not matched to a gene: 19. The germline V gene has CDR1 SGHAT and CDR2 FQNNGV. The DNA of the CDR3 is TGTGCCAGCAGCTTCGGGCAGACACCGAAGCGGGGGCCCAGGACCCAGTACTTC. It codes for CASSFGQTPKRGPRTQYF.

The chain carries TRBV5-1 and TRBJ2-7; D is perhaps TRBD2 (5 bases). Trimming took 4 bases from V and 2 from J, leaving 16 bases between them. CDR1 is SGHRS, CDR2 YFSETQ, per germline. The CDR3 sequence is 15 residues long. The chain's CDR3 is CASSPRTGSTYEQYF. CDR3 nucleotides: TGCGCCAGCAGCCCGAGGACGGGGTCCACCTACGAGCAGTACTTC.

As to this clone: This sample also contains other DNA sequences that code for the same CDR3. The chain combines TRBV5-4 with TRBJ2-7; D is unresolved. Trimming removed 4 bases from V and 0 bases from J, with 8 bases in between. Germline CDR1 is SGHNT and CDR2 is YYREEE (reference sequence). The CDR3 has 13 amino acids. The DNA of the CDR3 is TGTGCCAGCAGCCGACAAGACTCCTACGAGCAGTACTTC. Its protein is CASSRQDSYEQYF.

Comments on this clone: At the DNA level, this CDR3 is encoded by other sequences in the same sample as well. J is TRBJ1-2 and V is TRBV6-5; no definite D call. Trimming shortened V by 5 bases and J by 0 bases, and 10 bases separated the two germline ends. The CDR3 contains 14 residues. Germline CDR1 is MNHEY and CDR2 is SVGAGI. CDR3 sequence (DNA): TGTGCCAGCAGTCGAGGTCCAGCTAACTATGGCTACACCTTC. This gives the protein CASSRGPANYGYTF.